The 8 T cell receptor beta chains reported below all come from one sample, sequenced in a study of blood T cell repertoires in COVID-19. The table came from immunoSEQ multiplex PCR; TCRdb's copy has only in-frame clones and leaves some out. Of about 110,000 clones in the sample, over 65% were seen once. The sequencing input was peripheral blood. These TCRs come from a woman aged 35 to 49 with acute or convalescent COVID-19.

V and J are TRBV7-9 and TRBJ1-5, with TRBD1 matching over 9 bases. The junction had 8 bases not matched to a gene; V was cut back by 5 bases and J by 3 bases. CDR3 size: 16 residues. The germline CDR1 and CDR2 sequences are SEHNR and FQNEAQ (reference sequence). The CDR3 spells CASSDGTGWFNQPQHF. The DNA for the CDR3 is TGTGCCAGCAGCGACGGGACAGGGTGGTTCAATCAGCCCCAGCATTTT.

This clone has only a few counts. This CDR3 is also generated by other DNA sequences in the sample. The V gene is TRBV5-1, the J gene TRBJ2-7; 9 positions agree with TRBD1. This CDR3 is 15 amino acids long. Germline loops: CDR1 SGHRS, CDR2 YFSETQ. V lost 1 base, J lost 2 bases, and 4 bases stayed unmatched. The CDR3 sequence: CASSLTGTGPYEQYF. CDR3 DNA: TGCGCCAGCAGCTTGACCGGGACAGGGCCCTACGAGCAGTACTTC. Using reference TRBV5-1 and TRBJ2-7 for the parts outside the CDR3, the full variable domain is KAGVTQTPRYLIKTRGQQVTLSCSPISGHRSVSWYQQTPGQGLQFLFEYFSETQRNKGNFPGRFSGRQFSNSRSEMNVSTLELGDSALYLCASSLTGTGPYEQYFGPGTRLTVT.

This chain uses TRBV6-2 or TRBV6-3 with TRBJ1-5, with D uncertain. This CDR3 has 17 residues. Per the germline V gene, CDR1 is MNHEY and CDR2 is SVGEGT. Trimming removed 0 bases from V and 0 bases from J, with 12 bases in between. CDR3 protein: CASSYSRESFSNQPQHF. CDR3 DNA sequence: TGTGCCAGCAGTTACTCGAGGGAATCCTTTAGCAATCAGCCCCAGCATTTT.

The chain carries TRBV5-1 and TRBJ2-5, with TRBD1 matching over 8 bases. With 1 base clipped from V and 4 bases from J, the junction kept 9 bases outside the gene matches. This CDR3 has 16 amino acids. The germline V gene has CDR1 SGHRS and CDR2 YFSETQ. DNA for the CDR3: TGCGCCAGCAGCTTGCTTGGGACAGGTGGGGGAGAGACCCAGTACTTC. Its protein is CASSLLGTGGGETQYF.

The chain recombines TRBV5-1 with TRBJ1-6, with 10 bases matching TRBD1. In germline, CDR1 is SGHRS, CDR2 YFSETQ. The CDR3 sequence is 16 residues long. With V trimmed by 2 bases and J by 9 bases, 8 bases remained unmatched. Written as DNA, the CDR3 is TGCGCCAGCAGCTTCGCGACAGGGGGCGGGAGTTCACCCCTCCACTTT. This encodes CASSFATGGGSSPLHF.

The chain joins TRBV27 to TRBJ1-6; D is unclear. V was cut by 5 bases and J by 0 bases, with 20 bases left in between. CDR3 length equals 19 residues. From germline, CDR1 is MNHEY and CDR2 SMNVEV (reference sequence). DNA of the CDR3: TGTGCCAGCAGTATCCAGGCCCCCGCGGGGAGCTCCTATAATTCACCCCTCCACTTT. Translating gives CASSIQAPAGSSYNSPLHF.

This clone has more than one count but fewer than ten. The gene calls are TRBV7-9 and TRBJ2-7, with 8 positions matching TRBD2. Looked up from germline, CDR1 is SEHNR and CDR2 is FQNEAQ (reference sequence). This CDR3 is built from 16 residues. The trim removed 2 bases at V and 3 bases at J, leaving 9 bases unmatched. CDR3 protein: CASSLIGSGASYEQYF. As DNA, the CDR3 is TGTGCCAGCAGCTTAATTGGTAGCGGGGCCAGCTACGAGCAGTACTTC.

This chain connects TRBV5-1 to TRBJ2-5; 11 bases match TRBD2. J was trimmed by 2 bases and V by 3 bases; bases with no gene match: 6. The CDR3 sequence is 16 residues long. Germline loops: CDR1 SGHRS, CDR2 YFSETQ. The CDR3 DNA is TGCGCCAGCAGCTCAATGACTAGCGGGGATCAAGAGACCCAGTACTTC. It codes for CASSSMTSGDQETQYF.